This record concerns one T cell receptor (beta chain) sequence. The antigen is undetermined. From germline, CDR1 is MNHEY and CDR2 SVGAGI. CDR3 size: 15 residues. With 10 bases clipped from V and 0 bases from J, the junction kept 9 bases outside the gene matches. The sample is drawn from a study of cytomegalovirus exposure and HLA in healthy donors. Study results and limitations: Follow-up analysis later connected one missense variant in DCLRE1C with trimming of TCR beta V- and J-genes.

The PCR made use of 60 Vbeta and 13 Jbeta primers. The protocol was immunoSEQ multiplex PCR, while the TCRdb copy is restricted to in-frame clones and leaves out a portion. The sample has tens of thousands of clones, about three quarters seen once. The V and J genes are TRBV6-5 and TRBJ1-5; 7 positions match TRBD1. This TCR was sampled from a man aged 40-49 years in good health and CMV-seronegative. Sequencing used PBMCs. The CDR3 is CATRDRKYSNQPQHF. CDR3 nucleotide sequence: TGTGCCACCAGGGACAGAAAATATAGCAATCAGCCCCAGCATTTT.